This T cell receptor beta chain was sequenced during a study of shared clonotypes between healthy human individuals. Deep-level running was used for the assay. In the study's own analysis: Junction-only sequences without quality scores came from ImmunoSEQ, so filtering differed. Assay used: immunoSEQ multiplex PCR; TCRdb lists only in-frame clones, some missing. V and J calls and clone size come straight from that table; D and trimming were deduced from the DNA. The repertoire includes more than 2 million clones, roughly 96% of them detected once, and under 0.15% sits in the top ten. Study-wide findings and caveats: Across subsets, estimated richness was generally greater for naive than for memory populations. Inspection by rarefaction showed sorted-subset sequencing to be incomplete despite large depth.

Concerning this clone itself: What it binds is not known.

This TCR came from a man between 18 and 29 years old in good health. The source material was naive CD4+ T cells sorted from blood. The sample's subset: CD45RA+ positively selected.

The CDR3 coding sequence is TGTGCCAGCAATGAGTTTCGACCCAATACTGGAAACACCATATATTTT. As protein: CASNEFRPNTGNTIYF. The chain recombines TRBV6-1 with TRBJ1-3; no clear D. Trimming left V 7 bases short and J 2 bases short, with 18 bases between. Per the germline V gene, CDR1 is MNHNS and CDR2 is SASEGT. This CDR3 is built from 16 residues.